The 18 T cell receptor beta chains listed next were all sequenced from one sample in a study of T cell repertoires in cytomegalovirus infection. TCRdb itself ran the reads through MiXCR, one entry per CDR3 protein. The sample yields 300,000 to 400,000 distinct CDR3 sequences, 18% seen once. The sample taken for sequencing was PBMCs. Receptors originate from a human donor in good health (CMV status not recorded). Some clones in this sample may be carry-over from other donors' samples.

The table lists this clonotype with many counts. J is TRBJ2-1 and V is TRBV12-3 or TRBV12-4; D remains unclear. This CDR3 comprises 17 residues. V lost 8 bases, J lost 0 bases, and 20 bases lay in between. CDR3 amino acids: CASPRRWAHSSYNEQFF. CDR3 DNA: TGTGCCAGCCCAAGAAGATGGGCCCATAGCTCCTACAATGAGCAGTTCTTC.

This clonotype was recorded at least ten times. J is TRBJ2-3 and V is TRBV12-3 or TRBV12-4; the D is unclear. This CDR3 region has 14 residues. V was cut by 6 bases and J by 0 bases, with 10 bases left in between. As DNA, the CDR3 is TGTGCCAGCAGCCTACGGTTGAGCACAGATACGCAGTATTTT. This encodes CASSLRLSTDTQYF.

The rearrangement links TRBV28 to TRBJ2-5; 7 bases map to TRBD2. Germline CDR1 and CDR2: MDHEN and SYDVKM. The CDR3 length is 13 residues. The ends lost 5 bases at V and 5 bases at J; junction bases unmatched: 5. CDR3 sequence: CASSSGALETQYF. The CDR3 region has the DNA TGTGCCAGCAGTAGCGGGGCGTTGGAGACCCAGTACTTC.

This clonotype appeared many times. The chain carries TRBV7-2 and TRBJ2-1; the match to TRBD1 covers 7 bases. The germline CDR1 and CDR2 sequences are SGHTA and FQGNSA. The ends lost 8 bases at V and 4 bases at J; junction bases unmatched: 8. The CDR3 consists of 14 residues. CDR3 coding DNA: TGTGCCAGCGCACGTGGGACAGAGTACAATGAGCAGTTCTTC. Its protein product is CASARGTEYNEQFF. Based on the CDR3 plus reference TRBV7-2 and TRBJ2-1, the full variable domain is GAGVSQSPSNKVTEKGKDVELRCDPISGHTALYWYRQSLGQGLEFLIYFQGNSAPDKSGLPSDRFSAERTGGSVSTLTIQRTQQEDSAVYLCASARGTEYNEQFFGPGTRLTVL.

The chain has TRBV29-1 and TRBJ2-7; D remains unclear. Trimming took 4 bases from V and 2 from J, leaving 12 bases between them. The CDR3 totals 13 residues. Germline CDR1 is SQVTM and CDR2 is ANQGSEA. The CDR3 is CSVVSPETYEQYF. The CDR3 bases are TGCAGCGTTGTTTCTCCCGAGACCTACGAGCAGTACTTC.

This clonotype has a handful of counts. This sequence joins TRBV7-6 and TRBJ1-3; 7 nucleotides align to TRBD1. The CDR3 covers 16 residues. The germline gives CDR1 SGHVS, CDR2 FNYEAQ. Trimming took 0 bases from V and 0 from J; bases not matched to a gene: 2. The CDR3 is CASSLAGQYSGNTIYF. The CDR3 bases are TGTGCCAGCAGCTTAGCGGGACAGTACTCTGGAAACACCATATATTTT.

This clonotype was recorded at least ten times. The DNA for the CDR3 is TGTGCCAGCAGCCCCGACCGCGACAGGGTGGCTGAAGCTTTCTTT. Its protein product is CASSPDRDRVAEAFF. The gene calls are TRBV7-6 and TRBJ1-1, with 7 bases matching TRBD1. Germline V gene data show CDR1 as SGHVS and CDR2 as FNYEAQ. V lost 5 bases and J lost 6; bases outside the gene matches: 12. The CDR3 is 15 amino acids.

This clonotype appeared a few times. CDR3 sequence (DNA): TGTGCCAGCAGCTTAGTGCCCGGGTTGGCAGATACGCAGTATTTT. Its translation is CASSLVPGLADTQYF. The rearrangement uses TRBV7-2 and TRBJ2-3; unclear D gene. With 1 base removed from V and 4 bases from J, the gap between germline ends came to 12 bases. CDR3 length equals 15 residues. Germline CDR1 reads SGHTA; CDR2 reads FQGNSA. The full variable domain, in which reference TRBV7-2 and TRBJ2-3 provide the parts outside the CDR3, is GAGVSQSPSNKVTEKGKDVELRCDPISGHTALYWYRQSLGQGLEFLIYFQGNSAPDKSGLPSDRFSAERTGGSVSTLTIQRTQQEDSAVYLCASSLVPGLADTQYFGPGTRLTVL.

This clonotype was seen a handful of times. The chain uses TRBV2 and TRBJ1-1, with D unresolved. Trimming shortened V by 3 bases and J by 1 base, and 6 bases separated the two germline ends. Germline loops: CDR1 SNHLY, CDR2 FYNNEI. The CDR3 is 13 amino acids. The CDR3 DNA reads TGTGCCAGCAGTGAGGAGTCGAACACTGAAGCTTTCTTT. The encoded protein is CASSEESNTEAFF. The full variable domain, rest sourced from reference TRBV2 and TRBJ1-1, is EPEVTQTPSHQVTQMGQEVILRCVPISNHLYFYWYRQILGQKVEFLVSFYNNEISEKSEIFDDQFSVERPDGSNFTLKIRSTKLEDSAMYFCASSEESNTEAFFGQGTRLTVV.

The V call is TRBV7-8, the J call TRBJ2-2; 10 bases are a match to TRBD2. Germline loops: CDR1 SGHVS, CDR2 FQNEAQ. The length of the CDR3 is 16 residues. Losses at the gene ends were 1 base for V and 7 bases for J; bases not matched to a gene: 6. This chain's CDR3 is CASSLVAGGSDGELFF. CDR3 DNA: TGTGCCAGCAGCTTAGTAGCGGGGGGCAGTGACGGGGAGCTGTTTTTT. Combining the CDR3 with reference TRBV7-8 and TRBJ2-2 gives the whole variable domain GAGVSQSPRYKVAKRGQDVALRCDPISGHVSLFWYQQALGQGPEFLTYFQNEAQLDKSGLPSDRFFAERPEGSVSTLKIQRTQQEDSAVYLCASSLVAGGSDGELFFGEGSRLTVL.

The sample holds many counts of this clonotype. The chain uses TRBV7-2 and TRBJ2-1; D unresolved. Looked up from germline, CDR1 is SGHTA and CDR2 is FQGNSA. Trimming took off 4 bases at V and 4 bases at J, with 8 bases between the two ends. CDR3 length: 13 amino acids. In nucleotides, the CDR3 is TGTGCCAGCAGCTCAGACGTATACAATGAGCAGTTCTTC. Its translation: CASSSDVYNEQFF.

This clonotype was recorded a few times. The chain recombines TRBV12-5 with TRBJ2-1; a possible D gene is TRBD2 (6 bases). Per germline, CDR1 LGHNT and CDR2 FRNRAP. The CDR3 spans 13 residues. The ends were cut back, 0 bases at V and 10 bases at J, with 10 bases in the middle. As DNA, the CDR3 is TGTGCTAGTGGTTTGGTACAGGCGGGGGAGCAGTTCTTC. Protein: CASGLVQAGEQFF.

V gene TRBV7-2 combines with J gene TRBJ2-5, with TRBD1 identical over 7 bases. Looked up from germline, CDR1 is SGHTA and CDR2 is FQGNSA. V trimming: 0 bases; J trimming: 6 bases; junction bases outside the gene matches: 10. The CDR3 is 16 amino acids. DNA of the CDR3: TGTGCCAGCAGCTTAGCCCCCGGACAGGCCAGAAAGACCCAGTACTTC. Translated, it gives CASSLAPGQARKTQYF.

The chain is built from TRBV20-1 and TRBJ2-3; TRBD2 matches 14 bases. Germline-derived CDR1 and CDR2 are DFQATT and SNEGSKA (reference sequence). With 3 bases clipped from V and 5 bases from J, the junction kept 10 bases outside the gene matches. There are 17 residues in the CDR3. CDR3 sequence (DNA): TGCAGTGCTAGGCATTCCGGGACTAGCGGGAGTAGAGATACGCAGTATTTT. Its translation: CSARHSGTSGSRDTQYF.

This clonotype was recorded many times. This rearrangement joins TRBV7-6 to TRBJ2-7; the match to TRBD1 covers 9 bases. The CDR3 contains 14 residues. CDR1 and CDR2 from the germline V gene are SGHVS and FNYEAQ. The V and J ends lost 5 bases and 3 bases, in that order; junction bases with no gene match: 5. CDR3 in amino acids: CASSPGTGNYEQYF. The CDR3 DNA sequence: TGTGCCAGCAGCCCCGGGACAGGGAACTACGAGCAGTACTTC.

The chain recombines TRBV4-1 with TRBJ1-2; 9 nucleotides agree with TRBD1. This CDR3 has 15 amino acids. CDR1 and CDR2 (germline): MGHRA, YSYEKL. V lost 4 bases, J lost 4 bases, and 7 bases stayed unmatched. The CDR3 region is CASSPGQGSGYGYTF. The CDR3 DNA sequence: TGCGCCAGCAGCCCGGGACAGGGCTCCGGCTATGGCTACACCTTC.

This clonotype was counted at least ten times. This rearrangement joins TRBV7-6 to TRBJ2-1, with D possibly being TRBD2 (6 bases). This CDR3 comprises 13 residues. V was clipped by 0 bases and J by 7 bases, with 7 bases between them. Germline CDR1 and CDR2: SGHVS and FNYEAQ. The CDR3 loop is CASSLAEGNEQFF. In nucleotides, the CDR3 is TGTGCCAGCAGCTTAGCGGAGGGGAATGAGCAGTTCTTC. Using reference TRBV7-6 and TRBJ2-1 for the parts outside the CDR3, the full variable domain is GAGVSQSPRYKVTKRGQDVALRCDPISGHVSLYWYRQALGQGPEFLTYFNYEAQQDKSGLPNDRFSAERPEGSISTLTIQRTEQRDSAMYRCASSLAEGNEQFFGPGTRLTVL.

This clonotype was seen ten or more times. V gene TRBV7-9 combines with J gene TRBJ2-3; no clear D. Trimming shortened V by 2 bases and J by 2 bases, and 11 bases separated the two germline ends. This CDR3 is 15 amino acids long. Per germline, CDR1 SEHNR and CDR2 FQNEAQ (reference sequence). In nucleotides, the CDR3 is TGTGCCAGCAGCTTAAGCCTAGGACCCACAGATACGCAGTATTTT. Translating gives CASSLSLGPTDTQYF.